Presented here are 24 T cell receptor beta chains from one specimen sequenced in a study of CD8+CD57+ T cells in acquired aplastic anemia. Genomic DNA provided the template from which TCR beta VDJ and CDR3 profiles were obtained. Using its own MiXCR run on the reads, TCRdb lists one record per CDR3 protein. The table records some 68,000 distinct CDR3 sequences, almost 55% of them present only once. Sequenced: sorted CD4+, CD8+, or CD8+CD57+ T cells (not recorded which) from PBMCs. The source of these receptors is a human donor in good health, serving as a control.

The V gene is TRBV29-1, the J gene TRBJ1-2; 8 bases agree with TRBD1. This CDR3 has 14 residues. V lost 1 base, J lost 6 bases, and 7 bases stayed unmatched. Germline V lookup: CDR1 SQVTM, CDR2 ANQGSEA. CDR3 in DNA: TGCAGCGTTGAAGTGACAGGGGCCGATGATGGCTACACCTTC. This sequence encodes CSVEVTGADDGYTF. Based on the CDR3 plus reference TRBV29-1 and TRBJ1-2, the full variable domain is SAVISQKPSRDICQRGTSLTIQCQVDSQVTMMFWYRQQPGQSLTLIATANQGSEATYESGFVIDKFPISRPNLTFSTLTVSNMSPEDSSIYLCSVEVTGADDGYTFGSGTRLTVV.

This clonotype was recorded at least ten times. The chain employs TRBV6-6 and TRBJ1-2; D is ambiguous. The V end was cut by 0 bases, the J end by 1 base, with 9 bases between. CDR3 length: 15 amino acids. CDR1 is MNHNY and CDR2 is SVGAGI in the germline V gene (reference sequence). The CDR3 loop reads CASSYSGGSNYGYTF. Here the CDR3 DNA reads TGTGCCAGCAGTTACTCGGGCGGGAGTAACTATGGCTACACCTTC.

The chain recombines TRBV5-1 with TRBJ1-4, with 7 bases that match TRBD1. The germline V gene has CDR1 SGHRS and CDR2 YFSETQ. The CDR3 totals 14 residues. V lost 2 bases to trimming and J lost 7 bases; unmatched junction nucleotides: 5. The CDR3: CASSFWGTAEKLFF. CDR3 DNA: TGCGCCAGCAGCTTCTGGGGGACAGCTGAAAAACTGTTTTTT.

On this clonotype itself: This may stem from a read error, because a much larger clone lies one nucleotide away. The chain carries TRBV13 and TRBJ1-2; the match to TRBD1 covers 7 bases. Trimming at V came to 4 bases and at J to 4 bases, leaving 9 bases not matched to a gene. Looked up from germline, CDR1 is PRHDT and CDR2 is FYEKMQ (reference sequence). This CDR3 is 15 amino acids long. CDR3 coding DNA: TGTGCCAGCAGCTCGGGACAGTTAGGGAGCTATGGCTACACCTTC. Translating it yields CASSSGQLGSYGYTF.

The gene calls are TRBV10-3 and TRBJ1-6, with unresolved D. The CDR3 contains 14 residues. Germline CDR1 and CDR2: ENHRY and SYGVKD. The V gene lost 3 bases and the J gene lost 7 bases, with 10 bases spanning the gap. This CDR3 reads CAISDYTTNSPLHF. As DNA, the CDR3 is TGTGCCATCAGTGATTACACCACGAATTCACCCCTCCACTTT.

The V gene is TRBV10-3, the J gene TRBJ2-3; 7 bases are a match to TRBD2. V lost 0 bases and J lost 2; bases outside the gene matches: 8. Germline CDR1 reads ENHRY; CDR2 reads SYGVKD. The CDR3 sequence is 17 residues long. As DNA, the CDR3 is TGTGCCATCAGTGAGTCAACCCTAGCGGAGCTCACAGATACGCAGTATTTT. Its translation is CAISESTLAELTDTQYF.

The CDR3 region has the DNA TGTGCCAGTAGTATCCCTAATCGGGGCGCCGAAGCTTTCTTT. This sequence encodes CASSIPNRGAEAFF. This chain joins TRBV19 and TRBJ1-1; tentative D call: TRBD1 (5 bases). Germline assignment: CDR1 LNHDA and CDR2 SQIVND (reference sequence). Trimming cost V 3 bases and J 8 bases, with 16 bases left between them. The CDR3 runs to 14 residues.

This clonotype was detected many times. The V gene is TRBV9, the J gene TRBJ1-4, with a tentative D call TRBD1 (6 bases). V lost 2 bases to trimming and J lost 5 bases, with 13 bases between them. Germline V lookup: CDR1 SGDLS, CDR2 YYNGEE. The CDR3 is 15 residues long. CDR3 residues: CASSVGGAYNEKLFF. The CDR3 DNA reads TGTGCCAGCAGCGTTGGGGGCGCGTACAATGAAAAACTGTTTTTT.

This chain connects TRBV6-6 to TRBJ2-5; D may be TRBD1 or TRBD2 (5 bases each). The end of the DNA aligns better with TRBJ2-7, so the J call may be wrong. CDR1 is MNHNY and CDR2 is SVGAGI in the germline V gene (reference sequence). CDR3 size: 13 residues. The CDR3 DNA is TGTGCCAGCAGCTGGGACGGTACCTACGAGCAGTACTTC. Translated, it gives CASSWDGTYEQYF.

The CDR3 DNA reads TGTGCCAGCAGCTTGGGGTCAGGGAGAAGGAATGAGCAGTTCTTC. Amino acid sequence: CASSLGSGRRNEQFF. The chain links TRBV11-1 to TRBJ2-1, with D tentatively TRBD1 or TRBD2 (5 bases each). V gave up 3 bases and J gave up 7 bases, with 16 bases separating them. Germline V gives CDR1 SGHAT, CDR2 FQDESV (reference sequence). This CDR3 has 15 amino acids. Together with reference TRBV11-1 and TRBJ2-1, the CDR3 gives the full variable domain: EAEVAQSPRYKITEKSQAVAFWCDPISGHATLYWYRQILGQGPELLVQFQDESVVDDSQLPKDRFSAERLKGVDSTLKIQPAELGDSAMYLCASSLGSGRRNEQFFGPGTRLTVL.

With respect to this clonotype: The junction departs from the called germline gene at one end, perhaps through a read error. CDR3 amino acids: CASMARLERFF. The DNA for the CDR3 is TGTGCCAGTATGGCGAGACTCGAGCGGTTCTTC. The V and J genes are TRBV7-2 and TRBJ2-1; D uncertain. Germline V gene sequence: CDR1 SGHTA, CDR2 FQGNSA. The CDR3 length is 11 residues.

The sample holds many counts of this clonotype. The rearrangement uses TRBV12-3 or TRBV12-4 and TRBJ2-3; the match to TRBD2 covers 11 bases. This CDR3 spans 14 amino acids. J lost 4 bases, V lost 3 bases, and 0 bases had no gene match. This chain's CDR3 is CASSFSGRADTQYF. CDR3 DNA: TGTGCCAGCAGTTTTAGCGGGAGGGCAGATACGCAGTATTTT.

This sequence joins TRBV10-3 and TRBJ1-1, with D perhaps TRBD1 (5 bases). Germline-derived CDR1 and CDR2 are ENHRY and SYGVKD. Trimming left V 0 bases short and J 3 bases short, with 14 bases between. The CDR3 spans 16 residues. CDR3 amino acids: CAISESGGRGDTEAFF. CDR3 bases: TGTGCCATCAGTGAGTCGGGTGGTAGGGGCGACACTGAAGCTTTCTTT.

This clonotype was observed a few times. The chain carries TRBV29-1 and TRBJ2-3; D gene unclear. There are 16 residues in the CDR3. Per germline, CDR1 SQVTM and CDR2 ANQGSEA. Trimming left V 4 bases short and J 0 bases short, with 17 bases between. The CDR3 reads CSVVMAEQSSTDTQYF. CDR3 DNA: TGCAGCGTTGTAATGGCGGAACAATCTAGCACAGATACGCAGTATTTT.

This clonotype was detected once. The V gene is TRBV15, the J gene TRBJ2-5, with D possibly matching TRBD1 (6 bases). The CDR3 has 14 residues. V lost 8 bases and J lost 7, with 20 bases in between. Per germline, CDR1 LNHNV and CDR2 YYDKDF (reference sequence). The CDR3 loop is CATGERGQQRTQYF. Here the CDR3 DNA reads TGTGCCACCGGCGAGCGAGGACAGCAAAGGACCCAGTACTTC.

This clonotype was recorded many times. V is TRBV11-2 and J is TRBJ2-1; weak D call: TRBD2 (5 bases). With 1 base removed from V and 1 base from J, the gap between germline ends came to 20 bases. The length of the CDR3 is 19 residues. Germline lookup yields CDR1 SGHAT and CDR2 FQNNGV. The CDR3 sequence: CASSLGGSRIVRSYNEQFF. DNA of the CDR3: TGTGCCAGCAGCTTAGGTGGGAGTAGGATAGTAAGGTCCTACAATGAGCAGTTCTTC. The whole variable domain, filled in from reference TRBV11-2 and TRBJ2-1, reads EAGVAQSPRYKIIEKRQSVAFWCNPISGHATLYWYQQILGQGPKLLIQFQNNGVVDDSQLPKDRFSAERLKGVDSTLKIQPAKLEDSAVYLCASSLGGSRIVRSYNEQFFGPGTRLTVL.

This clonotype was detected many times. Written as DNA, the CDR3 is TGTGCCAGCAGCTTAGTAGGGGGCATTGAGCAGTTCTTC. It specifies CASSLVGGIEQFF. This sequence joins TRBV13 and TRBJ2-1; TRBD1 agrees at 7 bases. Germline-derived CDR1 and CDR2 are PRHDT and FYEKMQ (reference sequence). CDR3 length: 13 amino acids. The V gene end was trimmed by 1 base and the J gene end by 9 bases; junction bases not matched to a gene: 3.

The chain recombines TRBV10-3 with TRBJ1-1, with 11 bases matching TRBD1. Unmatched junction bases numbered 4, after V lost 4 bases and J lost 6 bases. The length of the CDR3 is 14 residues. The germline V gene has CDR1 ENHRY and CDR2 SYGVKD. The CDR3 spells CAISGTGGSAEAFF. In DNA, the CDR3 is TGTGCCATCAGTGGGACAGGGGGCTCAGCTGAAGCTTTCTTT.

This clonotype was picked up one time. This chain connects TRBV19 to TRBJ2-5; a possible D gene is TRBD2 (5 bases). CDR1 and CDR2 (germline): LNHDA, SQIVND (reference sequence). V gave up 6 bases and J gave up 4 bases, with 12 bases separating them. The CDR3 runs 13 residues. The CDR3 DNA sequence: TGTGCCAGTAGCACGAGAGAGGGAGAGACCCAGTACTTC. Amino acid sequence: CASSTREGETQYF.

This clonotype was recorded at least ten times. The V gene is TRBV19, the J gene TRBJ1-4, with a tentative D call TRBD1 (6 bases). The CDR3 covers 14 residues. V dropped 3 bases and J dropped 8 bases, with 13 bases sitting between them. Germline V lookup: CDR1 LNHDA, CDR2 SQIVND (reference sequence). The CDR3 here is CASSIKGVWEKLFF. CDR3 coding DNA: TGTGCCAGTAGTATCAAGGGGGTTTGGGAAAAACTGTTTTTT.

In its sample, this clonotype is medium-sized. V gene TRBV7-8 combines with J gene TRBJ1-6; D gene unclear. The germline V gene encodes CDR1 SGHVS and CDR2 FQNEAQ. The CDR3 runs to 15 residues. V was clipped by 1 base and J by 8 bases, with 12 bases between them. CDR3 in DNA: TGTGCCAGCAGCTTAGTTGTCAGGACTTATTCACCCCTCCACTTT. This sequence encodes CASSLVVRTYSPLHF.

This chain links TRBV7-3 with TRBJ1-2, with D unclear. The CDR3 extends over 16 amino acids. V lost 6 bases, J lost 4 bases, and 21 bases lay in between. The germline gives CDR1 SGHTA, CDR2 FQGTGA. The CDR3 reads CASRSGVGGTSYGYTF. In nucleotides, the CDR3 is TGTGCCAGCAGATCGGGAGTTGGAGGCACCTCCTATGGCTACACCTTC.

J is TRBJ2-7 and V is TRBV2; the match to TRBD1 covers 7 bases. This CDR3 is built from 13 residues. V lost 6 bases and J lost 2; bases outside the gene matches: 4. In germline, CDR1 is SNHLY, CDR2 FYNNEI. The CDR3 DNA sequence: TGTGCCAGCAGCGACAGGGTCACCTACGAGCAGTACGTC. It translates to CASSDRVTYEQYV.

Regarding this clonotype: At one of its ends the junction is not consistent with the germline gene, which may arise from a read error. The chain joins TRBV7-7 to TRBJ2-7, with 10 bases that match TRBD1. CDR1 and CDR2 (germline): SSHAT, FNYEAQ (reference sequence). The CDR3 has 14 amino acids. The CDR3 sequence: CASSSGTGEGERYF. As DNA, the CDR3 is TGTGCCAGCAGCTCCGGGACAGGGGAAGGCGAGCGGTACTTC.